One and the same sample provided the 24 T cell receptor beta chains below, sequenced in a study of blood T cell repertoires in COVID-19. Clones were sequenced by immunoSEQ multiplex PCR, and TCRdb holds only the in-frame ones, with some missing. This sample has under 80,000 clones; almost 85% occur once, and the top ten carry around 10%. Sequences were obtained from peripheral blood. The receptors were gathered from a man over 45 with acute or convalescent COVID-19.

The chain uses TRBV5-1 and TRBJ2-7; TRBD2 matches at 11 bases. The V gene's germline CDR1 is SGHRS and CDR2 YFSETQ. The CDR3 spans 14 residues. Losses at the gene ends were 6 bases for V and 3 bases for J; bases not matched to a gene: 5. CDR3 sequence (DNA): TGCGCCAGCACCTCCGGGACTAGCGGCTACGAGCAGTACTTC. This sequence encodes CASTSGTSGYEQYF.

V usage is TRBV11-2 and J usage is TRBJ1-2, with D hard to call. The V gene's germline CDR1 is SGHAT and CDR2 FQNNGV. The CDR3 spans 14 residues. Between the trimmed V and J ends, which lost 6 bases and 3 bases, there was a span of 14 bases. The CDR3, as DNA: TGTGCCAGCAGTAATCCGACAAAATACTATGGCTACACCTTC. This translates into CASSNPTKYYGYTF.

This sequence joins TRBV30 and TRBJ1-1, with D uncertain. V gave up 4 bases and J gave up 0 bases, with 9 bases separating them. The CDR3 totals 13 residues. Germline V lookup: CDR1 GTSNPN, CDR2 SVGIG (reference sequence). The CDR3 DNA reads TGTGCCTGGACCCGAGACTTGAACACTGAAGCTTTCTTT. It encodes CAWTRDLNTEAFF.

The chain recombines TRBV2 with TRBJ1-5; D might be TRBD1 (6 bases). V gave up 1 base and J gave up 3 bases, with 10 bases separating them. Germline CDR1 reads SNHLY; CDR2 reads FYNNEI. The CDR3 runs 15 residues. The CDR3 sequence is CASSEGRTANQPQHF. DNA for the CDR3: TGTGCCAGCAGTGAAGGGAGGACAGCCAATCAGCCCCAGCATTTT. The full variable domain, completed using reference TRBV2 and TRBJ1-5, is EPEVTQTPSHQVTQMGQEVILRCVPISNHLYFYWYRQILGQKVEFLVSFYNNEISEKSEIFDDQFSVERPDGSNFTLKIRSTKLEDSAMYFCASSEGRTANQPQHFGDGTRLSIL.

The CDR3 DNA reads TGTGCCAGCAGCTTAGGACTAGCAAGCTACAATGAGCAGTTCTTC. This gives the protein CASSLGLASYNEQFF. V gene TRBV11-2 combines with J gene TRBJ2-1; 7 nucleotides line up with TRBD2. Germline CDR1 reads SGHAT; CDR2 reads FQNNGV. Trimming cost V 1 base and J 3 bases; bases outside gene matches: 3. The CDR3 length is 15 residues.

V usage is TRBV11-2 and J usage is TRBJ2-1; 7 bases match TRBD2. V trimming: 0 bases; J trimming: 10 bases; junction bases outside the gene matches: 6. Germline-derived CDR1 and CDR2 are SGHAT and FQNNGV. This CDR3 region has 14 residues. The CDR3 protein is CASSLEVSGPEQFF. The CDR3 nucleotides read TGTGCCAGCAGCTTAGAGGTTAGCGGGCCGGAGCAGTTCTTC.

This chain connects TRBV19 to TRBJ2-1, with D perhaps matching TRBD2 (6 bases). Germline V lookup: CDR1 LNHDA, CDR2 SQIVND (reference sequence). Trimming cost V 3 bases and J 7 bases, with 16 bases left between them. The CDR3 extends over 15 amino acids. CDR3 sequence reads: CASSILASYQNEQFF. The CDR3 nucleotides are TGTGCCAGTAGTATTCTAGCGTCATATCAGAATGAGCAGTTCTTC.

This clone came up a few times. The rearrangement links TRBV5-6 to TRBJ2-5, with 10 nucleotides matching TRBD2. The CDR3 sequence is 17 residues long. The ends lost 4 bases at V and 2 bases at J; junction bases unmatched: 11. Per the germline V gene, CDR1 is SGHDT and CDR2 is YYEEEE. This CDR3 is CASSGTGLAPLQETQYF. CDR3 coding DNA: TGTGCCAGCAGCGGTACGGGACTAGCGCCCCTTCAAGAGACCCAGTACTTC.

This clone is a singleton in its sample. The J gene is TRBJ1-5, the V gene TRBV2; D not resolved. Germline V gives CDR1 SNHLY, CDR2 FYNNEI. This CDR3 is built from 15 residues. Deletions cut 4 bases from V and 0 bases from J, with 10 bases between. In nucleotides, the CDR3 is TGTGCCAGCAGTGCTTCCAGTTATAGCAATCAGCCCCAGCATTTT. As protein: CASSASSYSNQPQHF.

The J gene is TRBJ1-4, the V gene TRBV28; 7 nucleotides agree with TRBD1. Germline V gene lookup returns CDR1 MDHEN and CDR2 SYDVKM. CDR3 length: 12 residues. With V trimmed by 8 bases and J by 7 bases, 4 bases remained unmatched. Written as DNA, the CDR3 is TGTGCCAGCGGGACAGTCATTGAAAAACTGTTTTTT. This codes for CASGTVIEKLFF.

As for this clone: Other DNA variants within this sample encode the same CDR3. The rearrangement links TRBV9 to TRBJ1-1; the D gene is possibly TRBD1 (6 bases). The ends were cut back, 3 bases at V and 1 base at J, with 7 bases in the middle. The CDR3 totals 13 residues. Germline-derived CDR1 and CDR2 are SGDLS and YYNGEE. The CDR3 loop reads CASSAQGNTEAFF. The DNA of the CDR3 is TGTGCCAGCAGCGCACAGGGGAACACTGAAGCTTTCTTT.

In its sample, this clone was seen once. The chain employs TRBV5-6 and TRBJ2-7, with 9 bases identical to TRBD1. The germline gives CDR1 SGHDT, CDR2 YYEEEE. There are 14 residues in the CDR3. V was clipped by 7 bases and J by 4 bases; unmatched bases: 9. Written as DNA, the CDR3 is TGTGCCAGCGGTCCGGGACAGGGTGGATACGAGCAGTACTTC. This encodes CASGPGQGGYEQYF.

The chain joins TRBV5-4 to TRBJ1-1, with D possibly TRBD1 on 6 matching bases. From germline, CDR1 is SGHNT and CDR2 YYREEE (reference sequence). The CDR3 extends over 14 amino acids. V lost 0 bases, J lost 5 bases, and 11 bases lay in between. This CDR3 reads CASSLAVRGTEAFF. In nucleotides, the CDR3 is TGTGCCAGCAGCTTGGCCGTTAGGGGGACTGAAGCTTTCTTT.

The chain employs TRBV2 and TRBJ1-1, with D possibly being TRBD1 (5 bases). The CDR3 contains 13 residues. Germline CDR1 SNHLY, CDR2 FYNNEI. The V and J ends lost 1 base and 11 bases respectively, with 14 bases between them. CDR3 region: CASSEGTRLIAFF. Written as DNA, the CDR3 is TGTGCCAGCAGTGAAGGGACAAGGCTTATCGCTTTCTTT. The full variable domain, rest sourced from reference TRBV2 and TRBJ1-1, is EPEVTQTPSHQVTQMGQEVILRCVPISNHLYFYWYRQILGQKVEFLVSFYNNEISEKSEIFDDQFSVERPDGSNFTLKIRSTKLEDSAMYFCASSEGTRLIAFFGQGTRLTVV.

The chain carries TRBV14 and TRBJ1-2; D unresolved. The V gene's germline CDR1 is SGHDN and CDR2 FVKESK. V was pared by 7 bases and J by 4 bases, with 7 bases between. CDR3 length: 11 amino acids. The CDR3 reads CASKGSYGYTF. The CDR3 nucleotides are TGTGCCAGCAAAGGGAGCTATGGCTACACCTTC.

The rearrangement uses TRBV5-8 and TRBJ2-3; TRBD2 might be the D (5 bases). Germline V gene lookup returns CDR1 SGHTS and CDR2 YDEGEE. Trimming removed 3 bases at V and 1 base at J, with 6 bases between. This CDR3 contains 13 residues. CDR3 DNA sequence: TGTGCCAGCAGCTCGCGGGGCACAGATACGCAGTATTTT. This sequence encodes CASSSRGTDTQYF.

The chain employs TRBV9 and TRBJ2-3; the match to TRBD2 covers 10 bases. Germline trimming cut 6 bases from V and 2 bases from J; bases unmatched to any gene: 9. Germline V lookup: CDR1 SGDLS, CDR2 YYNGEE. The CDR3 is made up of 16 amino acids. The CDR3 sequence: CASNAYLAGDTDTQYF. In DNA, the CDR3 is TGTGCCAGCAATGCTTACCTAGCGGGAGACACAGATACGCAGTATTTT.

CDR3 protein: CASSYSRVTPNQPQHF. DNA of the CDR3: TGTGCCAGCAGTTACTCCCGGGTTACTCCGAATCAGCCCCAGCATTTT. V usage is TRBV6-5 and J usage is TRBJ1-5; no reliable D call. There are 16 residues in the CDR3. Germline CDR1 MNHEY, CDR2 SVGAGI. The ends were cut back, 0 bases at V and 4 bases at J, with 13 bases in the middle.

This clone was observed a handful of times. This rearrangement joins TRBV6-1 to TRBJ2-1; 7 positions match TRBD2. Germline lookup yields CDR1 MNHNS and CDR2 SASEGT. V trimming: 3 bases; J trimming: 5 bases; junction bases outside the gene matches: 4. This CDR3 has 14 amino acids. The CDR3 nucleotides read TGTGCCAGCAGTGACGGGACTATAAACAATGAGCAGTTCTTC. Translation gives CASSDGTINNEQFF.

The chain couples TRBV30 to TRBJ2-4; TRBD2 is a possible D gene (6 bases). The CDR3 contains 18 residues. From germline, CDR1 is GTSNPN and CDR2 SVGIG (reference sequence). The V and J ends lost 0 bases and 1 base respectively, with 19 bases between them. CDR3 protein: CAWSVFRWGEEAKNIQYF. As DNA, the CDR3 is TGTGCCTGGAGTGTTTTCCGTTGGGGGGAGGAGGCCAAAAACATTCAGTACTTC.

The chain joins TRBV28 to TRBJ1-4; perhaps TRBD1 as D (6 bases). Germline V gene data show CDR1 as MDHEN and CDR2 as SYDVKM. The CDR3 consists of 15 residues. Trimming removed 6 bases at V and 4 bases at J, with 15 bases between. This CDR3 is CASRTQGTGNEKLFF. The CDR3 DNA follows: TGTGCCAGCAGAACACAGGGAACCGGTAATGAAAAACTGTTTTTT.

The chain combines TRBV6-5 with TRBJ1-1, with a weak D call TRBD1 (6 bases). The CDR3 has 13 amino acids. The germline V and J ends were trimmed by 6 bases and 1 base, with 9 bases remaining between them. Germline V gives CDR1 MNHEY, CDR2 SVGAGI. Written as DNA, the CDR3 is TGTGCCAGCAGGGGACACGCGAACACTGAAGCTTTCTTT. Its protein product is CASRGHANTEAFF.

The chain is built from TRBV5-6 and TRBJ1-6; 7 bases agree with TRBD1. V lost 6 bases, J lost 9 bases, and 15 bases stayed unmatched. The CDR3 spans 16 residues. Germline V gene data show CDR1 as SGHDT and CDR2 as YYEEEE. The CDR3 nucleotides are TGTGCCAGCACCAACTCCCCGACAGGGCTGGTTTCACCCCTCCACTTT. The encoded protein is CASTNSPTGLVSPLHF.

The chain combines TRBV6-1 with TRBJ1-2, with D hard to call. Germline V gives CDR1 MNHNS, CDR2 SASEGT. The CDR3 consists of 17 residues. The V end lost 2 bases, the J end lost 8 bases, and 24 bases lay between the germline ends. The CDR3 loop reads CASSERSWGSAAEGYTF. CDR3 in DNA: TGTGCCAGCAGTGAACGTTCCTGGGGTTCGGCAGCGGAGGGCTACACCTTC.